The 24 T cell receptor beta chains listed next were all sequenced from one sample in a study of blood T cell repertoires in COVID-19. The assay was immunoSEQ multiplex PCR, and TCRdb's table has in-frame clones only and misses some. The sample consists of fewer than 250,000 clones, less than 90% of them appearing once. Sequenced: peripheral blood. These receptors came from a woman aged 70-85 years with active or convalescent COVID-19.

In regard to this clone: The sample has other DNA sequences that encode this CDR3 too. This sequence joins TRBV5-1 and TRBJ2-5; TRBD2 matches 7 bases. This CDR3 region has 13 residues. Trimming took 4 bases from V and 3 from J; bases not matched to a gene: 3. The germline CDR1 and CDR2 sequences are SGHRS and YFSETQ. CDR3 region: CASSPGGEETQYF. The CDR3 nucleotides are TGCGCCAGCAGCCCGGGGGGTGAAGAGACCCAGTACTTC.

In its sample, this clone was seen once. The chain uses TRBV6-6 and TRBJ1-2; D is perhaps TRBD1 (5 bases). Per the germline V gene, CDR1 is MNHNY and CDR2 is SVGAGI (reference sequence). The CDR3 is 14 residues long. V was clipped by 4 bases and J by 3 bases, with 12 bases between them. The CDR3 sequence is CASSSRDSDYGYTF. In nucleotides, the CDR3 is TGTGCCAGCAGTTCCCGTGACAGTGACTATGGCTACACCTTC.

This rearrangement joins TRBV25-1 to TRBJ2-1; possibly TRBD2 for D (7 bases). The CDR3 sequence is 13 residues long. The ends were cut back, 2 bases at V and 13 bases at J, with 15 bases in the middle. Per the germline V gene, CDR1 is MGHDK and CDR2 is SYGVNS. The CDR3 coding sequence is TGTGCCAGCAGTGAACTCAGGCGGGGGCTTCAGTTCTTC. Its protein product is CASSELRRGLQFF. Variable domain in full (rest from reference TRBV25-1 and TRBJ2-1): EADIYQTPRYLVIGTGKKITLECSQTMGHDKMYWYQQDPGMELHLIHYSYGVNSTEKGDLSSESTVSRIRTEHFPLTLESARPSHTSQYLCASSELRRGLQFFGPGTRLTVL.

This clone has just a few counts. DNA for the CDR3: TGTGCCAGCTTGCGTTTTGGGGCCGCGGATACTGAAGCTTTCTTT. It codes for CASLRFGAADTEAFF. The chain is built from TRBV13 and TRBJ1-1, with D possibly being TRBD1 (5 bases). Germline CDR1 PRHDT, CDR2 FYEKMQ (reference sequence). The CDR3 has 15 amino acids. With 8 bases removed from V and 5 bases from J, the gap between germline ends came to 21 bases.

The chain uses TRBV5-1 and TRBJ2-3, with D hard to call. Trimming cost V 4 bases and J 0 bases, with 9 bases left between them. This CDR3 region has 14 residues. Germline loops: CDR1 SGHRS, CDR2 YFSETQ. The CDR3 sequence: CASSLDPSTDTQYF. DNA of the CDR3: TGCGCCAGCAGCCTAGACCCAAGCACAGATACGCAGTATTTT.

The chain links TRBV19 to TRBJ1-2; D gene unclear. CDR1 and CDR2 (germline): LNHDA, SQIVND (reference sequence). This CDR3 region has 12 residues. Trimming cost V 7 bases and J 6 bases, with 12 bases left between them. The chain's CDR3 is CASTREGDGYTF. Written as DNA, the CDR3 is TGTGCCAGTACCCGCGAGGGCGATGGCTACACCTTC. Complete variable domain (other parts from reference TRBV19 and TRBJ1-2): DGGITQSPKYLFRKEGQNVTLSCEQNLNHDAMYWYRQDPGQGLRLIYYSQIVNDFQKGDIAEGYSVSREKKESFPLTVTSAQKNPTAFYLCASTREGDGYTFGSGTRLTVV.

The chain is built from TRBV10-2 and TRBJ2-7; the D gene is possibly TRBD2 (5 bases). V was clipped by 6 bases and J by 0 bases, with 12 bases between them. The length of the CDR3 is 14 residues. The germline V gene has CDR1 WSHSY and CDR2 SAAADI. CDR3 loop: CASRPGSSSYEQYF. For the CDR3, the DNA is TGCGCCAGCAGGCCGGGATCGAGCTCCTACGAGCAGTACTTC.

In its sample, this clone was seen once. The chain is built from TRBV7-3 and TRBJ2-3; 7 bases align to TRBD2. The V segment lost 2 bases and the J segment 0 bases; nucleotides outside the gene matches: 8. CDR3 length: 17 amino acids. Germline loops: CDR1 SGHTA, CDR2 FQGTGA. CDR3 amino acids: CASSLYPLGGSTDTQYF. CDR3 coding DNA: TGTGCCAGCAGCTTATACCCCCTGGGGGGGAGCACAGATACGCAGTATTTT.

The V and J genes are TRBV5-4 and TRBJ2-1, with 7 bases identical to TRBD2. Per germline, CDR1 SGHNT and CDR2 YYREEE (reference sequence). This CDR3 has 14 residues. Germline trimming cut 4 bases from V and 4 bases from J; bases unmatched to any gene: 5. DNA of the CDR3: TGTGCCAGCAGCATTGGGGGGGGTTACAATGAGCAGTTCTTC. Encoded protein: CASSIGGGYNEQFF.

J is TRBJ1-4 and V is TRBV11-1; weak D call: TRBD1 (6 bases). The germline V and J ends were trimmed by 1 base and 8 bases, with 11 bases remaining between them. CDR1 and CDR2 from the germline V gene are SGHAT and FQDESV (reference sequence). This CDR3 comprises 14 residues. Here the CDR3 DNA reads TGTGCCAGCAGCTTAGGTGGGACAAACGAAAAACTGTTTTTT. Translating it yields CASSLGGTNEKLFF.

The chain uses TRBV5-1 and TRBJ1-6, with no clear D. In germline, CDR1 is SGHRS, CDR2 YFSETQ. V was cut by 4 bases and J by 4 bases, with 6 bases left in between. The CDR3 length is 13 residues. CDR3 residues: CASSRDYNSPLHF. DNA for the CDR3: TGCGCCAGCAGCCGGGATTATAATTCACCCCTCCACTTT.

CDR3 sequence reads: CASSQGAVRVSYNEQFF. The DNA for the CDR3 is TGTGCCAGCAGCCAAGGAGCGGTGCGGGTCTCCTACAATGAGCAGTTCTTC. The chain combines TRBV14 with TRBJ2-1; weak D call: TRBD2 (5 bases). Deletions cut 1 base from V and 0 bases from J, with 13 bases between. In germline, CDR1 is SGHDN, CDR2 FVKESK. CDR3 size: 17 residues.

The chain has TRBV9 and TRBJ2-3; D perhaps matches TRBD2 (5 bases). The CDR3 loop spans 15 amino acids. Germline-derived CDR1 and CDR2 are SGDLS and YYNGEE. V dropped 0 bases and J dropped 2 bases, with 10 bases sitting between them. Here the CDR3 DNA reads TGTGCCAGCAGCGTAGCGGGGATGATCACAGATACGCAGTATTTT. Protein sequence: CASSVAGMITDTQYF.

This clone was seen a handful of times. The chain combines TRBV6-5 with TRBJ2-5; TRBD2 matches 11 bases. CDR1 is MNHEY, CDR2 SVGAGI, per germline. The CDR3 is 16 amino acids. After removal of 2 bases from V and 2 bases from J, the junction contained 4 bases not matched to a gene. CDR3 DNA: TGTGCCAGCAGTTACATGGGACTAGCGGAACAAGAGACCCAGTACTTC. It codes for CASSYMGLAEQETQYF.

In nucleotides, the CDR3 is TGTGCCAGCAGCTTATCGCGGGGGGGGTACAATGAGCAGTTCTTC. Translated, it gives CASSLSRGGYNEQFF. The chain carries TRBV11-3 and TRBJ2-1; 9 nucleotides agree with TRBD2. This CDR3 is 15 amino acids long. Unmatched junction bases numbered 3, after V lost 2 bases and J lost 4 bases. From germline, CDR1 is SGHNT and CDR2 YENEEA.

Here the CDR3 DNA reads TGTGCCAGCAGCTTGGTAGGGGATGGCTACACCTTC. Its translation: CASSLVGDGYTF. The J gene is TRBJ1-2, the V gene TRBV5-4; TRBD1 might be the D (5 bases). With 0 bases removed from V and 6 bases from J, the gap between germline ends came to 6 bases. Germline-derived CDR1 and CDR2 are SGHNT and YYREEE (reference sequence). There are 12 residues in the CDR3.

J is TRBJ2-5 and V is TRBV2, with 7 bases identical to TRBD2. The trim removed 4 bases at V and 2 bases at J, leaving 7 bases unmatched. CDR1 and CDR2 (germline): SNHLY, FYNNEI. The CDR3 has 15 residues. CDR3: CASSGRLAVQETQYF. The CDR3 DNA follows: TGTGCCAGCAGTGGCCGGCTAGCGGTGCAAGAGACCCAGTACTTC.

V is TRBV18 and J is TRBJ1-2; 7 positions match TRBD1. The CDR3 totals 14 residues. With V trimmed by 1 base and J by 7 bases, 6 bases remained unmatched. Germline values: CDR1 KGHSH, CDR2 LQKENI. CDR3 nucleotide sequence: TGTGCCAGCTCACCACGCCTGGAGGGGGCTGGCTACACCTTC. It yields the protein CASSPRLEGAGYTF.

The V and J genes are TRBV3-1 (or the pseudogene TRBV3-2) and TRBJ2-5, with TRBD2 matching over 8 bases. The CDR3 loop spans 13 amino acids. Germline assignment: CDR1 LGHDT and CDR2 YNNKEL (reference sequence). The ends lost 6 bases at V and 2 bases at J; junction bases unmatched: 2. Written as DNA, the CDR3 is TGTGCCAGCAGGGAGCGGGGGCAAGAGACCCAGTACTTC. It encodes CASRERGQETQYF.

The chain employs TRBV5-1 and TRBJ2-1; 8 bases fit TRBD2. Trimming cost V 4 bases and J 4 bases; bases outside gene matches: 7. This CDR3 has 15 residues. Germline CDR1 and CDR2: SGHRS and YFSETQ. CDR3 in amino acids: CASSVLAVTYNEQFF. In DNA form, the CDR3 reads TGCGCCAGCAGCGTACTAGCGGTAACGTACAATGAGCAGTTCTTC.

This clone was detected a few times. CDR3 sequence: CASSSSGSHYEQYF. CDR3 nucleotides: TGCGCCAGCAGCTCCAGCGGGTCCCACTACGAGCAGTACTTC. This rearrangement joins TRBV10-1 to TRBJ2-7, with TRBD2 as a possible D gene (6 bases). V dropped 6 bases and J dropped 3 bases, with 15 bases sitting between them. This CDR3 comprises 14 residues. Germline values: CDR1 WNHNN, CDR2 SYGVQD (reference sequence).

The CDR3 DNA reads as TGCGCCAACGGGGTGGTATGTTCCTACGAGCAGTACTTC. Its protein product is CANGVVCSYEQYF. The J gene is TRBJ2-7, the V gene TRBV10-1; D may be TRBD2 (5 bases). Germline lookup yields CDR1 WNHNN and CDR2 SYGVQD (reference sequence). The CDR3 covers 13 residues. The germline V and J ends were trimmed by 10 bases and 1 base, with 14 bases remaining between them.

This rearrangement joins TRBV18 to TRBJ2-7; D remains unclear. The CDR3 is made up of 14 amino acids. Trimming took off 2 bases at V and 3 bases at J, with 11 bases between the two ends. CDR1 KGHSH and CDR2 LQKENI come from the germline V gene. CDR3 sequence (DNA): TGTGCCAGCTCACCAGTCCACAGTCACTACGAGCAGTACTTC. It translates to CASSPVHSHYEQYF.

The rearrangement joins TRBV4-2 to TRBJ1-5, with a possible D match to TRBD1 (6 bases). V was shortened by 4 bases and J by 4 bases, with 11 bases between the two germline ends. The CDR3 length is 14 residues. Germline-derived CDR1 and CDR2 are LGHNA and YNFKEQ. CDR3 DNA: TGTGCCAGCAGCCCTGCGGGGGCGAATCAGCCCCAGCATTTT. It encodes CASSPAGANQPQHF.